The next 24 T cell receptor beta chains were all read from a single sample in a study of vaccination effects on CD4 cells after COVID-19. ViraFEST expansion of antigen-specific CD4+ T cells with viral peptide pools preceded sequencing. Culturing for roughly 10 days preceded CD4+ T cell isolation. Vaccine recipients had no previous SARS-CoV-2 infection; their nucleocapsid antibodies were negative. Produced via immunoSEQ multiplex PCR; TCRdb's table is partial and in-frame only. This table holds roughly 41,000 clones, under 70% found once. For these receptors, no antigen is known. The material was CD4+ T cells from PBMCs cultured with HCoV-OC43 spike peptides, obtained before COVID-19 vaccination. As to subset: HCoV-OC43 spike overlapping peptide pool stimulation. The receptor source for this set is a human donor who received a COVID-19 vaccine.

This clone was seen only a few times. The V gene is TRBV11-3, the J gene TRBJ2-1; 7 positions match TRBD1. Looked up from germline, CDR1 is SGHNT and CDR2 is YENEEA. V lost 5 bases and J lost 7; bases outside the gene matches: 5. The CDR3 is made up of 13 amino acids. The CDR3 here is CASSRDRVNEQFF. Written as DNA, the CDR3 is TGTGCCAGCAGCCGAGACAGGGTGAATGAGCAGTTCTTC.

The rearrangement joins TRBV6-5 to TRBJ2-2; the D is unclear. Trimming took off 5 bases at V and 3 bases at J, with 10 bases between the two ends. Germline V CDR1 and CDR2: MNHEY, SVGAGI. This CDR3 spans 14 amino acids. The CDR3 loop reads CASSLTADTGELFF. The CDR3 DNA is TGTGCCAGCAGTCTCACGGCTGACACCGGGGAGCTGTTTTTT.

V is TRBV18 and J is TRBJ1-5; D is unresolved. The V gene lost 2 bases and the J gene lost 5 bases, with 4 bases spanning the gap. Germline V lookup: CDR1 KGHSH, CDR2 LQKENI. This CDR3 comprises 12 residues. The CDR3 DNA reads TGTGCCAGCTCACCAAGGGATCAGCCCCAGCATTTT. The encoded protein is CASSPRDQPQHF.

The chain carries TRBV24-1 and TRBJ1-2; D gene uncertain. The CDR3 is made up of 12 amino acids. With 7 bases removed from V and 4 bases from J, the gap between germline ends came to 9 bases. The germline V gene encodes CDR1 KGHDR and CDR2 SFDVKD. DNA for the CDR3: TGTGCCACCAGGGACCCACTCTATGGCTACACCTTC. Protein: CATRDPLYGYTF.

The rearrangement links TRBV6-1 to TRBJ1-4; D is undetermined. Germline CDR1 is MNHNS and CDR2 is SASEGT. CDR3 size: 16 residues. The germline V and J ends were trimmed by 1 base and 0 bases, with 9 bases remaining between them. The CDR3 nucleotides read TGTGCCAGCAGTGAAGATGGCCGCGCAACTAATGAAAAACTGTTTTTT. Encoded protein: CASSEDGRATNEKLFF.

This chain uses TRBV18 with TRBJ2-1; tentative D call: TRBD2 (6 bases). The CDR3 contains 13 residues. The germline V and J ends were trimmed by 2 bases and 8 bases, with 10 bases remaining between them. In germline, CDR1 is KGHSH, CDR2 LQKENI. CDR3 loop: CASSPGGGDEQFF. In DNA form, the CDR3 reads TGTGCCAGCTCACCAGGGGGAGGCGATGAGCAGTTCTTC.

The count of this clone is one. CDR3 protein: CASSFVGNQPQHF. The DNA for the CDR3 is TGTGCCAGCAGTTTTGTTGGGAATCAGCCCCAGCATTTT. The chain links TRBV27 to TRBJ1-5, with D uncertain. V was clipped by 3 bases and J by 4 bases, with 7 bases between them. The CDR3 sequence is 13 residues long. CDR1 is MNHEY and CDR2 is SMNVEV in the germline V gene (reference sequence).

The rearrangement uses TRBV30 and TRBJ2-5; 10 bases are a match to TRBD1. This CDR3 comprises 13 residues. The J segment lost 5 bases and the V segment lost 5 bases, leaving 5 bases of the junction unmatched. Germline V gene lookup returns CDR1 GTSNPN and CDR2 SVGIG (reference sequence). The CDR3 coding sequence is TGTGCCTGGGGGGCGGACAGGGGGGAGACCCAGTACTTC. It yields the protein CAWGADRGETQYF.

This chain links TRBV5-5 with TRBJ1-5, with a weak D call TRBD1 (5 bases). The CDR3 contains 15 residues. V was shortened by 4 bases and J by 6 bases, with 17 bases between the two germline ends. Per germline, CDR1 SGHKS and CDR2 YYEKEE (reference sequence). CDR3 coding DNA: TGTGCCAGCAGCCTCCTCAGGGATTCGTTTCAGCCCCAGCATTTT. It is translated as CASSLLRDSFQPQHF.

The V gene is TRBV2, the J gene TRBJ1-5; 7 bases match TRBD1. CDR3 length: 15 residues. The trim removed 7 bases at V and 9 bases at J, leaving 15 bases unmatched. Per germline, CDR1 SNHLY and CDR2 FYNNEI. The CDR3 bases are TGTGCCAGCACTCGCCAGGGGGGGCATTATGCGCCCCAGCATTTT. This translates into CASTRQGGHYAPQHF.

The J gene is TRBJ1-1, the V gene TRBV10-3, with 11 positions matching TRBD1. Germline V CDR1 and CDR2: ENHRY, SYGVKD. CDR3 size: 15 residues. Germline trimming cut 2 bases from V and 4 bases from J; bases unmatched to any gene: 3. CDR3 sequence (DNA): TGTGCCATCAGTGAGGGGACAGGGGGTGTCACTGAAGCTTTCTTT. It encodes CAISEGTGGVTEAFF.

J is TRBJ2-1 and V is TRBV2; no reliable D call. The CDR3 spans 14 residues. Deletions cut 7 bases from V and 8 bases from J, with 18 bases between. CDR1 is SNHLY, CDR2 FYNNEI, per germline. The CDR3 loop is CASNQNGLGDEQFF. The CDR3 region has the DNA TGTGCCAGCAACCAGAACGGCCTAGGCGATGAGCAGTTCTTC.

This clone was observed a single time. This rearrangement joins TRBV7-9 to TRBJ2-6, with 7 bases matching TRBD1. The CDR3 extends over 15 amino acids. Germline lookup yields CDR1 SEHNR and CDR2 FQNEAQ (reference sequence). V shed 5 bases and J 4 bases; nucleotides not matched to a gene: 5. CDR3 in amino acids: CASSRGGGGANVLTF. CDR3 sequence (DNA): TGTGCCAGCAGCAGAGGGGGCGGCGGGGCCAACGTCCTGACTTTC.

The rearrangement uses TRBV13 and TRBJ2-3, with a weak D call TRBD1 (5 bases). Trimming shortened V by 0 bases and J by 11 bases, and 12 bases separated the two germline ends. The CDR3 is 13 residues long. Germline CDR1 and CDR2: PRHDT and FYEKMQ (reference sequence). The CDR3 bases are TGTGCCAGCAGCTTAGGAGGGGCGACGTTGCAGTATTTT. Its protein product is CASSLGGATLQYF.

This chain uses TRBV3-1 (or the pseudogene TRBV3-2) with TRBJ2-7, with D perhaps matching TRBD2 (7 bases). Looked up from germline, CDR1 is LGHDT and CDR2 is YNNKEL (reference sequence). This CDR3 region has 15 residues. With 5 bases removed from V and 1 base from J, the gap between germline ends came to 15 bases. CDR3 DNA sequence: TGTGCCAGCAGCGGGGGAGGGGGGTCTTCCTACGAGCAGTACTTC. Protein sequence: CASSGGGGSSYEQYF.

The chain links TRBV5-4 to TRBJ2-5; 7 bases map to TRBD1. The CDR3 has 14 residues. Germline CDR1 reads SGHNT; CDR2 reads YYREEE (reference sequence). V shed 4 bases, J shed 5 bases, and the junction held 8 bases outside the gene matches. The CDR3 spells CASSLQGGTETQYF. The CDR3 DNA reads TGTGCCAGCAGCCTACAAGGGGGCACTGAGACCCAGTACTTC.

The chain employs TRBV12-3 or TRBV12-4 and TRBJ2-2; D gene ambiguous. The CDR3 sequence is 13 residues long. Trimming took off 1 base at V and 7 bases at J, with 7 bases between the two ends. The CDR3 DNA follows: TGTGCCAGCAGTTTAGGAGTGGGCGGGGAGCTGTTTTTT. Its protein is CASSLGVGGELFF.

The CDR3 is CASSRNGVANTGELFF. The DNA for the CDR3 is TGTGCCAGCAGCCGAAATGGAGTAGCGAACACCGGGGAGCTGTTTTTT. This chain links TRBV3-1 (or the pseudogene TRBV3-2) with TRBJ2-2; no reliable D call. CDR1 and CDR2 from the germline V gene are LGHDT and YNNKEL (reference sequence). CDR3 size: 16 residues. Trimming pared 4 bases from V and 0 bases from J, leaving 12 bases between.

The chain joins TRBV5-1 to TRBJ1-3; 9 nucleotides line up with TRBD1. J lost 6 bases, V lost 1 base, and 14 bases had no gene match. CDR1 SGHRS and CDR2 YFSETQ come from the germline V gene. The CDR3 length is 18 residues. The CDR3 coding sequence is TGCGCCAGCAGCTTGACAGGGGGCGATCTCCCCCCCTCAAACACCATATATTTT. Amino acids: CASSLTGGDLPPSNTIYF.

This clone was seen only once. The genes are TRBV18 and TRBJ2-7; D uncertain. The germline gives CDR1 KGHSH, CDR2 LQKENI. V dropped 2 bases and J dropped 1 base, with 3 bases sitting between them. The CDR3 contains 12 residues. In nucleotides, the CDR3 is TGTGCCAGCTCACCAGAATCCTACGAGCAGTACTTC. Translating gives CASSPESYEQYF.

This chain joins TRBV10-2 and TRBJ2-7; maybe TRBD2 (5 bases). V lost 6 bases, J lost 6 bases, and 9 bases lay in between. The CDR3 covers 11 residues. CDR1 is WSHSY and CDR2 is SAAADI in the germline V gene. As DNA, the CDR3 is TGCGCCAGCAGCGGGCGGGCCGAGCAGTACTTC. Encoded protein: CASSGRAEQYF.

The rearrangement uses TRBV6-5 and TRBJ1-3, with unresolved D. Germline CDR1 and CDR2: MNHEY and SVGAGI. This CDR3 is built from 15 residues. V dropped 4 bases and J dropped 0 bases, with 10 bases sitting between them. The CDR3 region has the DNA TGTGCCAGCAGTTTCGCGCTGAGCTCTGGAAACACCATATATTTT. Amino acid sequence: CASSFALSSGNTIYF.

This rearrangement joins TRBV7-7 to TRBJ2-1; 10 positions agree with TRBD1. Germline values: CDR1 SSHAT, CDR2 FNYEAQ (reference sequence). This CDR3 has 15 residues. Unmatched junction bases numbered 9, after V lost 5 bases and J lost 8 bases. CDR3 in amino acids: CASSVGQGMTDEQFF. The CDR3 coding sequence is TGTGCCAGCAGCGTGGGACAGGGGATGACTGATGAGCAGTTCTTC.

This sequence joins TRBV9 and TRBJ2-3, with D possibly being TRBD2 (5 bases). V was pared by 0 bases and J by 9 bases, with 17 bases between. CDR1 is SGDLS, CDR2 YYNGEE, per germline. The CDR3 length is 15 residues. The CDR3 here is CASSVDTSGIVTQYF. The CDR3 DNA follows: TGTGCCAGCAGCGTAGATACCTCCGGGATAGTGACGCAGTATTTT.